Following are 31 T cell receptor beta chains from one sample sequenced in a study. TCRdb reprocessed the 5' RACE reads via MiXCR and lists one record per CDR3 protein. Of roughly 44,000 distinct CDR3 sequences listed, 25% to 35% are singletons. Sequences were obtained from memory CD4+ T cells sorted from a lymph node. The subset is: memory CD4+ T cells, CD4+CD45RO+CD25-. These TCRs come from a female donor with breast cancer.

This clonotype was counted a few times. V gene TRBV7-8 combines with J gene TRBJ2-3, with D perhaps TRBD2 (6 bases). CDR3 length: 15 residues. Trimming left V 5 bases short and J 3 bases short, with 15 bases between. Germline V CDR1 and CDR2: SGHVS, FQNEAQ. The chain's CDR3 is CASSRGAGTTDTQYF. The CDR3 nucleotides read TGTGCCAGCAGCCGAGGGGCGGGAACTACAGATACGCAGTATTTT.

The chain carries TRBV5-1 and TRBJ2-1; 8 bases align to TRBD2. Trimming cost V 4 bases and J 5 bases; bases outside gene matches: 11. The CDR3 loop spans 16 amino acids. Germline V CDR1 and CDR2: SGHRS, YFSETQ. The CDR3 DNA sequence: TGCGCCAGCAGCAGAATAGCGGGAAGAGGGGACAATGAGCAGTTCTTC. It encodes CASSRIAGRGDNEQFF.

In regard to this clonotype: The junction departs from germline at one end; a sequencing error may be responsible. V gene TRBV6-5 combines with J gene TRBJ1-2; 7 bases are shared with TRBD1. Germline assignment: CDR1 MNHEY and CDR2 SVGAGI. The CDR3 is made up of 15 amino acids. The CDR3 loop reads CASSYSLGTAYGYTF. The CDR3, as DNA: TGCGCCAGCAGTTACTCGCTAGGGACAGCTTATGGCTACACCTTC.

This clonotype was found a few times. This rearrangement joins TRBV5-5 to TRBJ2-7; D is unresolved. The CDR3 runs to 10 residues. Germline lookup yields CDR1 SGHKS and CDR2 YYEKEE (reference sequence). V was pared by 7 bases and J by 4 bases, with 6 bases between. Here the CDR3 DNA reads TGTGCCAGCGGAGAATACGAGCAGTACTTC. It specifies CASGEYEQYF.

The rearrangement uses TRBV20-1 and TRBJ2-7, with 8 bases that match TRBD1. V lost 4 bases and J lost 0; bases outside the gene matches: 2. The CDR3 runs 13 residues. Per germline, CDR1 DFQATT and CDR2 SNEGSKA (reference sequence). The CDR3 region is CSAKDRGSYEQYF. The CDR3 DNA reads TGCAGTGCTAAAGACAGGGGCTCCTACGAGCAGTACTTC.

The V gene is TRBV7-9, the J gene TRBJ2-1, with a tentative D call TRBD1 (7 bases). The ends were cut back, 8 bases at V and 0 bases at J, with 14 bases in the middle. Germline V CDR1 and CDR2: SEHNR, FQNEAQ (reference sequence). The CDR3 contains 15 residues. CDR3 nucleotides: TGTGCCAGCGAACTCCAGGGGGGCTCCTACAATGAGCAGTTCTTC. This gives the protein CASELQGGSYNEQFF.

This clonotype was seen a few times. V is TRBV9 and J is TRBJ1-4; tentatively, D is TRBD1 (6 bases). V lost 5 bases, J lost 4 bases, and 15 bases lay in between. The CDR3 extends over 15 amino acids. The V gene's germline CDR1 is SGDLS and CDR2 YYNGEE. The CDR3 loop reads CASSAQGQSNEKLFF. The CDR3, as DNA: TGTGCCAGCAGTGCCCAGGGGCAGAGTAATGAAAAACTGTTTTTT.

The rearrangement links TRBV9 to TRBJ2-5, with D tentatively TRBD2 (5 bases). V was pared by 0 bases and J by 2 bases, with 8 bases between. Germline CDR1 is SGDLS and CDR2 is YYNGEE. CDR3 length: 14 residues. CDR3 loop: CASSVAGYQETQYF. As DNA, the CDR3 is TGTGCCAGCAGCGTAGCGGGATATCAAGAGACCCAGTACTTC. The whole variable domain, filled in from reference TRBV9 and TRBJ2-5, reads DSGVTQTPKHLITATGQRVTLRCSPRSGDLSVYWYQQSLDQGLQFLIQYYNGEERAKGNILERFSAQQFPDLHSELNLSSLELGDSALYFCASSVAGYQETQYFGPGTRLLVL.

This clonotype was observed a few times. The chain joins TRBV5-1 to TRBJ2-5; the D is unclear. Trimming took off 0 bases at V and 5 bases at J, with 11 bases between the two ends. The CDR3 has 14 residues. Germline V gene lookup returns CDR1 SGHRS and CDR2 YFSETQ. CDR3 amino acids: CASSLEGNRETQYF. The DNA of the CDR3 is TGCGCCAGCAGCTTGGAGGGAAATCGGGAGACCCAGTACTTC. Using reference TRBV5-1 and TRBJ2-5 for the parts outside the CDR3, the full variable domain is KAGVTQTPRYLIKTRGQQVTLSCSPISGHRSVSWYQQTPGQGLQFLFEYFSETQRNKGNFPGRFSGRQFSNSRSEMNVSTLELGDSALYLCASSLEGNRETQYFGPGTRLLVL.

The rearrangement links TRBV7-9 to TRBJ2-5; D gene uncertain. CDR3 length: 15 amino acids. Trimming removed 1 base from V and 5 bases from J, with 14 bases in between. Germline V CDR1 and CDR2: SEHNR, FQNEAQ (reference sequence). Here the CDR3 DNA reads TGTGCCAGCAGCTTAGGGACCCGCGCTACGGAGACCCAGTACTTC. Protein sequence: CASSLGTRATETQYF.

V and J are TRBV6-5 and TRBJ2-2; D may be TRBD2 (6 bases). V was cut by 2 bases and J by 0 bases, with 7 bases left in between. The CDR3 is 15 amino acids. Germline loops: CDR1 MNHEY, CDR2 SVGAGI. CDR3 nucleotides: TGTGCCAGCAGTTACGGGACTCCGAACACCGGGGAGCTGTTTTTT. Amino acids: CASSYGTPNTGELFF.

Only a few counts were recorded for this clonotype. The CDR3 loop reads CASSLGQGVDETQYF. DNA of the CDR3: TGTGCCAGCAGCTTAGGACAGGGGGTCGACGAGACCCAGTACTTC. This chain joins TRBV7-3 and TRBJ2-5; 10 bases fit TRBD1. V lost 2 bases to trimming and J lost 5 bases; unmatched junction nucleotides: 5. This CDR3 contains 15 residues. CDR1 SGHTA and CDR2 FQGTGA come from the germline V gene.

This clonotype has a handful of counts. The CDR3 loop is CSAPISGTYTDTQYF. CDR3 in DNA: TGCAGTGCTCCAATTAGCGGGACATACACAGATACGCAGTATTTT. The J gene is TRBJ2-3, the V gene TRBV20-1, with 8 bases fitting TRBD2. V lost 5 bases, J lost 2 bases, and 9 bases stayed unmatched. Germline assignment: CDR1 DFQATT and CDR2 SNEGSKA (reference sequence). The CDR3 contains 15 residues.

The rearrangement links TRBV20-1 to TRBJ1-2, with 7 bases aligning to TRBD1. Germline lookup yields CDR1 DFQATT and CDR2 SNEGSKA (reference sequence). The CDR3 consists of 12 residues. V was pared by 5 bases and J by 8 bases, with 8 bases of the junction left unmatched. The CDR3 DNA reads TGCAGTGCTGTTACAGGGGTCGGAGGCTACACCTTC. As protein: CSAVTGVGGYTF.

For the CDR3, the DNA is TGCAGTGCTCACGGACTAGCGGGGATCAGCTCCTACAATGAGCAGTTCTTC. This translates into CSAHGLAGISSYNEQFF. The chain joins TRBV20-1 to TRBJ2-1; 12 bases match TRBD2. CDR3 size: 17 residues. Germline CDR1 reads DFQATT; CDR2 reads SNEGSKA (reference sequence). V shed 5 bases and J 0 bases; nucleotides not matched to a gene: 8.

This clonotype was observed once. V and J are TRBV7-2 and TRBJ1-2; D is unclear. V was trimmed by 5 bases and J by 4 bases, leaving 17 bases between them. The germline V gene has CDR1 SGHTA and CDR2 FQGNSA. The CDR3 length is 15 residues. The DNA of the CDR3 is TGTGCCAGCAGCCCCCAAATCCAGACTGTCTATGGCTACACCTTC. Translating it yields CASSPQIQTVYGYTF.

The chain carries TRBV7-3 and TRBJ1-1; D not resolved. From germline, CDR1 is SGHTA and CDR2 FQGTGA. This CDR3 is 13 amino acids long. V lost 1 base and J 3 bases, leaving 6 bases between the germline ends. The CDR3 is CASSLMADTEAFF. The CDR3 coding sequence is TGTGCCAGCAGCTTAATGGCTGACACTGAAGCTTTCTTT.

This chain joins TRBV9 and TRBJ2-1; D gene uncertain. In germline, CDR1 is SGDLS, CDR2 YYNGEE. V shed 3 bases and J shed 5 bases, with 6 bases lying between them. The CDR3 runs 12 residues. DNA for the CDR3: TGTGCCAGCAGCGAAGGCAACAATGAGCAGTTCTTC. Translated, it gives CASSEGNNEQFF.

This clonotype was found once. The J gene is TRBJ1-1, the V gene TRBV7-3; D might be TRBD1 (6 bases). This CDR3 is 15 amino acids long. Germline loops: CDR1 SGHTA, CDR2 FQGTGA. V shed 5 bases and J shed 3 bases, with 16 bases lying between them. CDR3 residues: CASSPTLGQHTEAFF. Written as DNA, the CDR3 is TGTGCCAGCAGCCCCACTCTGGGACAACACACTGAAGCTTTCTTT.

Ten or more counts support this clonotype. The rearrangement links TRBV11-3 to TRBJ2-2; 10 bases fit TRBD1. V shed 4 bases, J shed 3 bases, and the junction held 2 bases outside the gene matches. CDR1 is SGHNT and CDR2 is YENEEA in the germline V gene. The CDR3 contains 15 residues. DNA for the CDR3: TGTGCCAGCAGCTCGGGGACAGGGGACACCGGGGAGCTGTTTTTT. The encoded protein is CASSSGTGDTGELFF.

The gene calls are TRBV5-4 and TRBJ1-1, with TRBD1 matching over 7 bases. Germline-derived CDR1 and CDR2 are SGHNT and YYREEE (reference sequence). CDR3 length: 15 amino acids. V gave up 4 bases and J gave up 3 bases; unmatched junction bases: 9. CDR3 bases: TGTGCCAGCAGCGGCCGACAGGGCCCTCACACTGAAGCTTTCTTT. Translation: CASSGRQGPHTEAFF.

The chain combines TRBV7-9 with TRBJ2-3, with 9 positions matching TRBD2. Germline CDR1 SEHNR, CDR2 FQNEAQ (reference sequence). The ends lost 4 bases at V and 5 bases at J; junction bases unmatched: 7. The length of the CDR3 is 15 residues. CDR3 bases: TGTGCCAGCAGCTCGACTAGCGGCTTAGTAGATACGCAGTATTTT. Its protein product is CASSSTSGLVDTQYF.

The J gene is TRBJ2-3, the V gene TRBV5-1, with 7 bases that match TRBD1. CDR1 is SGHRS and CDR2 is YFSETQ in the germline V gene. With V trimmed by 4 bases and J by 1 base, 6 bases remained unmatched. The CDR3 runs 15 residues. The DNA for the CDR3 is TGCGCCAGCAGCAAAGGACAGGAGGGCACAGATACGCAGTATTTT. This sequence encodes CASSKGQEGTDTQYF.

The chain couples TRBV27 to TRBJ1-2; a weak D match, TRBD1 (5 bases). The V end lost 6 bases, the J end lost 8 bases, and 16 bases lay between the germline ends. CDR3 length: 13 amino acids. CDR1 and CDR2 (germline): MNHEY, SMNVEV (reference sequence). CDR3: CASSDGGGWGYTF. Written as DNA, the CDR3 is TGTGCCAGCAGCGATGGCGGGGGATGGGGCTACACCTTC.

This sequence joins TRBV28 and TRBJ1-1, with no clear D. The length of the CDR3 is 14 residues. Germline V CDR1 and CDR2: MDHEN, SYDVKM. With 5 bases removed from V and 2 bases from J, the gap between germline ends came to 12 bases. CDR3 DNA: TGTGCCAGCAGTCTTCGGGGTACAAACACTGAAGCTTTCTTT. Its translation: CASSLRGTNTEAFF.

This clonotype showed up many times. The J gene is TRBJ1-5, the V gene TRBV9; tentative D call: TRBD1 (6 bases). Germline-derived CDR1 and CDR2 are SGDLS and YYNGEE. Trimming took 0 bases from V and 2 from J, leaving 9 bases between them. This CDR3 spans 15 amino acids. CDR3 sequence: CASSVDSGGNQPQHF. In DNA, the CDR3 is TGTGCCAGCAGCGTAGATTCAGGGGGCAATCAGCCCCAGCATTTT. Full variable domain (missing parts from reference TRBV9 and TRBJ1-5): DSGVTQTPKHLITATGQRVTLRCSPRSGDLSVYWYQQSLDQGLQFLIQYYNGEERAKGNILERFSAQQFPDLHSELNLSSLELGDSALYFCASSVDSGGNQPQHFGDGTRLSIL.

Concerning this clonotype itself: No conserved phenylalanine or tryptophan is present at the end of the CDR3, so a read error is the likely explanation. The chain employs TRBV27 and TRBJ2-3; weak D call: TRBD2 (6 bases). CDR3 length: 17 amino acids. V lost 2 bases, J lost 1 base, and 16 bases lay in between. Germline V CDR1 and CDR2: MNHEY, SMNVEV (reference sequence). The CDR3 nucleotides read TGTGCCAGCAGTTTAAGCGGGCCTATGATGGGCACAGATACGCAGTATTCT. This codes for CASSLSGPMMGTDTQYS.

The V call is TRBV11-2, the J call TRBJ2-3, with 8 bases aligning to TRBD1. The CDR3 consists of 15 residues. The germline CDR1 and CDR2 sequences are SGHAT and FQNNGV. The junction had 5 bases not matched to a gene; V was cut back by 5 bases and J by 1 base. The CDR3 loop reads CASSPGQGRTDTQYF. Here the CDR3 DNA reads TGTGCCAGCAGCCCCGGACAGGGCCGCACAGATACGCAGTATTTT.

A note on this clonotype: One junction end does not reproduce the germline sequence, and a read error may be involved. The chain joins TRBV7-6 to TRBJ2-1; 9 bases are a match to TRBD2. The length of the CDR3 is 20 residues. Per germline, CDR1 SGHVS and CDR2 FNYEAQ. The CDR3 bases are TGTGCCAGCAGTTCAGGAAGAATAGCGGGGGCGATAAGCTCCCACAATGAGCAGTTCTTC. The encoded protein is CASSSGRIAGAISSHNEQFF.

J is TRBJ2-3 and V is TRBV4-3, with TRBD1 matching 9 bases. CDR3 length: 15 amino acids. Germline V gene lookup returns CDR1 LGHNA and CDR2 YSLEER. V lost 3 bases to trimming and J lost 6 bases; unmatched junction nucleotides: 7. The CDR3, as DNA: TGCGCCAGCAGCCACGGGACAGGGAGGGCGGATACGCAGTATTTT. Amino acids: CASSHGTGRADTQYF.

The J gene is TRBJ2-3, the V gene TRBV20-1, with 9 bases identical to TRBD2. Per the germline V gene, CDR1 is DFQATT and CDR2 is SNEGSKA (reference sequence). V lost 2 bases to trimming and J lost 1 base; unmatched junction nucleotides: 7. The CDR3 covers 16 residues. The CDR3 sequence: CSARSLAGRGTDTQYF. The CDR3 DNA reads TGCAGTGCTAGATCTCTAGCGGGAAGGGGCACAGATACGCAGTATTTT.